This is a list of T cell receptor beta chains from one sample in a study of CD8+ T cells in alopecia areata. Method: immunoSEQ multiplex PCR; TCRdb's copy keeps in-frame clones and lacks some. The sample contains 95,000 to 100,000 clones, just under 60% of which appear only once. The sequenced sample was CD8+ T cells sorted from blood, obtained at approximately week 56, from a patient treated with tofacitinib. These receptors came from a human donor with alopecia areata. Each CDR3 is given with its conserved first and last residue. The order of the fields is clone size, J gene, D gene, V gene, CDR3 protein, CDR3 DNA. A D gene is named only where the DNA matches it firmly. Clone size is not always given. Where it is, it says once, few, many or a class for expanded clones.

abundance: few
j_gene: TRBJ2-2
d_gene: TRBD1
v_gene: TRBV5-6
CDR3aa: CASSPPDRDTGELFF
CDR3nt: TGTGCCAGCAGCCCCCCCGACAGGGACACCGGGGAGCTGTTTTTT

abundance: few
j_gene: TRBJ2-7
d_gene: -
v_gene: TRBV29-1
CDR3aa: CSVEGLSEQYF
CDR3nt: TGCAGCGTTGAGGGCTTATCGGAGCAGTACTTC

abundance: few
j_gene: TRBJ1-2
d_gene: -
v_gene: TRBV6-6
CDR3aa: CASSERVGYTF
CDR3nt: TGTGCCAGCAGCGAACGGGTGGGCTACACCTTC

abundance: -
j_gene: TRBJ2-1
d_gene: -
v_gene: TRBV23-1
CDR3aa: CASSRIEGGSDNEQFF
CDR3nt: TGCGCCAGCAGCCGAATCGAGGGGGGGTCCGACAATGAGCAGTTCTTC

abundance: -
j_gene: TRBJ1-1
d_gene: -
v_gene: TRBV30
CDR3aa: CACFEGGEAFF
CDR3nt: TGTGCCTGCTTTGAGGGGGGTGAAGCTTTCTTT

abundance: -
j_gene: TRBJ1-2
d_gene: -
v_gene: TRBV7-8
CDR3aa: CASSFTQDSSYGYTF
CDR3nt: TGTGCCAGCAGCTTCACCCAAGACAGTTCCTATGGCTACACCTTC

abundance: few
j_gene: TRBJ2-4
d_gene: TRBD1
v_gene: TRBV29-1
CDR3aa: CSVQGDIQYF
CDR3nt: TGCAGCGTTCAGGGGGACATTCAGTACTTC

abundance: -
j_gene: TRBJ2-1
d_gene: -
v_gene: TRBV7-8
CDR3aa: CASSLEGGGRRFNEQFF
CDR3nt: TGTGCCAGCAGCTTAGAGGGCGGGGGCCGGAGGTTTAATGAGCAGTTCTTC

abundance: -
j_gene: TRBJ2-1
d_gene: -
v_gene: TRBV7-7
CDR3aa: CASSHRGGDEQFF
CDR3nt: TGTGCTAGCAGCCACCGCGGAGGGGATGAGCAGTTCTTC

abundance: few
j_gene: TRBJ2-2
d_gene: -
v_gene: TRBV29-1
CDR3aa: CSVHSGELFF
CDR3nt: TGCAGCGTCCACTCCGGGGAGCTGTTTTTT

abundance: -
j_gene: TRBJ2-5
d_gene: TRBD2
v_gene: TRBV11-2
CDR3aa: CASTLLAGVQETQYF
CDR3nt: TGTGCCAGCACCCTGCTAGCGGGGGTCCAAGAGACCCAGTACTTC

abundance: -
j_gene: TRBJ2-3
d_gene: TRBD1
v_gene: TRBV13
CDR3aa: CASSYWDSRTDTQYF
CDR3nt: TGTGCCAGCAGCTACTGGGACAGCCGCACAGATACGCAGTATTTT

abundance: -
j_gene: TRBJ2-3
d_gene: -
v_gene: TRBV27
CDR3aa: CASSLGGLPDTQYF
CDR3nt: TGTGCCAGCAGTTTGGGGGGGCTGCCAGATACGCAGTATTTT

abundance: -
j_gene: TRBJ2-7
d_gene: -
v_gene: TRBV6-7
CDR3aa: CASRSPGRNYEQYF
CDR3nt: TGTGCCAGCAGGTCCCCGGGACGAAACTACGAGCAGTACTTC

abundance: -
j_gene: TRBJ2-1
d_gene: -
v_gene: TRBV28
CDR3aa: CLIGGLNHNEQFF
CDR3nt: TGTCTCATCGGGGGTCTTAACCACAATGAGCAGTTCTTC

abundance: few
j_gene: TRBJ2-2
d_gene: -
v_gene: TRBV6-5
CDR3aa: CASSPGTSNTGELFF
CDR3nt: TGTGCCAGCAGCCCCGGGACTTCCAACACCGGGGAGCTGTTTTTT

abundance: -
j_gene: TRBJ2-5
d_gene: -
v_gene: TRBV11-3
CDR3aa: CASSLGETQYF
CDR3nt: TGTGCCAGCAGCTTAGGCGAGACCCAGTACTTC

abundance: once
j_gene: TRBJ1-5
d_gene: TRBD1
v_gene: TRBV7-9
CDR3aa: CASSLEGTGGINQPQHF
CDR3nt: TGTGCCAGCAGCTTAGAGGGGACAGGGGGGATCAATCAGCCCCAGCATTTT

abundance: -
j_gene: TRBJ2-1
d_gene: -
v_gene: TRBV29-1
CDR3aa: CSVVIPGFSYNEQFF
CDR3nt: TGCAGCGTTGTAATTCCGGGATTCTCATACAATGAGCAGTTCTTC

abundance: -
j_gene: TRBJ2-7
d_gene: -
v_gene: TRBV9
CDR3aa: CASSPGAGAAYEQYF
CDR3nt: TGTGCCAGCAGCCCCGGGGCGGGTGCCGCCTACGAGCAGTACTTC

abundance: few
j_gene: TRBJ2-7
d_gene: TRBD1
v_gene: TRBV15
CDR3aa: CATSSPTGVEQYF
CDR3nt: TGTGCCACCAGCAGTCCCACAGGGGTCGAGCAGTACTTC

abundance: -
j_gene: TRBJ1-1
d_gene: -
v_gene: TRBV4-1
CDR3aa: CASSQAGRGAEAFF
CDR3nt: TGCGCCAGCAGCCAAGCAGGCAGGGGAGCTGAAGCTTTCTTT

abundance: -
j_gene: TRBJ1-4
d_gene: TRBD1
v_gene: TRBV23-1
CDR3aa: CASSVQGAAPNEKLFF
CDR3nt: TGCGCCAGCAGTGTCCAGGGGGCGGCCCCTAATGAAAAACTGTTTTTT

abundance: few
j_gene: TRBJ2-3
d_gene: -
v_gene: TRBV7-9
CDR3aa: CASSLIGQPSTDTQYF
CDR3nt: TGTGCCAGCAGCTTAATTGGCCAACCTAGCACAGATACGCAGTATTTT

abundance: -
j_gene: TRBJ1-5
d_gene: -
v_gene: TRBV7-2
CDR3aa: CASSSILPLGGNQPQHF
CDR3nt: TGTGCCAGCAGCTCCATTCTTCCTCTTGGGGGCAATCAGCCCCAGCATTTT

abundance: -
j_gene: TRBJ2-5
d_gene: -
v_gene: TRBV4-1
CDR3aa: CASSQTLGQETQYF
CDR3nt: TGCGCCAGCAGCCAGACACTGGGGCAAGAGACCCAGTACTTC

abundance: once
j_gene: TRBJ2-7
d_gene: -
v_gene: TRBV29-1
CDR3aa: CSAQGPREQYF
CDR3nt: TGCAGCGCCCAAGGCCCCCGCGAGCAGTACTTC

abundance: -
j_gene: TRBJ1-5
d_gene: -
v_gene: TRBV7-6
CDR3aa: CASSTDSGNQPQHF
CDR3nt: TGTGCCAGCAGCACGGACAGCGGCAATCAGCCCCAGCATTTT

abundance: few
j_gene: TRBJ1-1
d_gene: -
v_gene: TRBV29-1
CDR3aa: CSVDRDGEAFF
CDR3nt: TGCAGCGTCGACCGGGACGGGGAAGCTTTCTTT

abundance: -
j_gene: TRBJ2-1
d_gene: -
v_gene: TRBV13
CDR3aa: CASSLGTSYNEQFF
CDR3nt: TGTGCCAGCAGCTTAGGGACTTCCTACAATGAGCAGTTCTTC

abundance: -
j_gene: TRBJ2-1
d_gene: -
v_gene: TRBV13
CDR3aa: CASSFSPSGGSSYNEQFF
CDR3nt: TGTGCCAGCAGCTTCTCCCCTAGTGGAGGGAGTTCCTACAATGAGCAGTTCTTC

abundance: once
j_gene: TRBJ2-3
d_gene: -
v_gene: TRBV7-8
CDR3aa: CASSLGTSTDTQYF
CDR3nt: TGTGCCAGCAGCTTGGGGACTAGCACAGATACGCAGTATTTT

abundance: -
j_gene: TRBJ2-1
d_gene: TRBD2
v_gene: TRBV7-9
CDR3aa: CASSLTSGHYNEQFF
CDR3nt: TGTGCCAGCAGCTTAACTAGCGGGCATTACAATGAGCAGTTCTTC

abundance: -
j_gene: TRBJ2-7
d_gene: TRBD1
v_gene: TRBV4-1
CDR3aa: CASSQTGGIREGEQYF
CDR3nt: TGCGCCAGCAGCCAAACAGGGGGCATAAGGGAGGGCGAGCAGTACTTC

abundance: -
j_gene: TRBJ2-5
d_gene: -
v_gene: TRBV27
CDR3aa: CASSPRDYQETQYF
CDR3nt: TGTGCCAGCAGTCCTCGGGACTACCAAGAGACCCAGTACTTC

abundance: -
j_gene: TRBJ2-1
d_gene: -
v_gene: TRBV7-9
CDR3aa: CASSLDGANEQFF
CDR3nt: TGTGCCAGCAGCTTAGATGGAGCGAATGAGCAGTTCTTC

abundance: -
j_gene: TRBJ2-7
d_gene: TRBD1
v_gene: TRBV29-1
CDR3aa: CSVEGTGSPYEQYF
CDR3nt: TGCAGCGTTGAAGGGACAGGCTCCCCCTACGAGCAGTACTTC

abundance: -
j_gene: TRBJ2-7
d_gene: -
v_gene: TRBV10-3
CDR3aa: CAISVRTSYEQYF
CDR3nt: TGTGCCATCAGTGTAAGGACATCCTACGAGCAGTACTTC

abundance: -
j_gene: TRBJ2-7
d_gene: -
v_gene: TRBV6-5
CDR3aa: CASSYSPYEQYF
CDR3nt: TGTGCCAGCAGTTACTCTCCCTACGAGCAGTACTTC

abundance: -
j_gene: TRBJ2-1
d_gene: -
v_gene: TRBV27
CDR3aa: CASGFNEQFF
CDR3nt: TGTGCCAGCGGATTTAATGAGCAGTTCTTC